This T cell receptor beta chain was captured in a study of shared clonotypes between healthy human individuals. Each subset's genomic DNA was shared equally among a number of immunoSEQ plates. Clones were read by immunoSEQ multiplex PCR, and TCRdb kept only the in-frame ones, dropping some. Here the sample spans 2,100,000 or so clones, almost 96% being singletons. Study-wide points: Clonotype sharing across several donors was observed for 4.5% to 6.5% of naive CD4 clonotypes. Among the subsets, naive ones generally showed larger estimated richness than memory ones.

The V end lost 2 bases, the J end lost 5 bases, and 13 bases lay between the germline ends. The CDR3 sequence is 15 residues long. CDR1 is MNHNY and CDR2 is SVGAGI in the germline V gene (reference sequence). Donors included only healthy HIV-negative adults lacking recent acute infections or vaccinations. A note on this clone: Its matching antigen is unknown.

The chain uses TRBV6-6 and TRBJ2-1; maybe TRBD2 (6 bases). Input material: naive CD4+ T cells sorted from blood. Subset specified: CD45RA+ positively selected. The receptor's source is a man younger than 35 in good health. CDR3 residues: CASSYGPGLNNEQFF. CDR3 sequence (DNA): TGTGCCAGCAGTTACGGCCCGGGACTCAACAATGAGCAGTTCTTC.